Sequencing of this TCR beta chain was carried out in a study of blood T cell repertoires in COVID-19 (TCRdb year 2020). For the wider study: Collaborator samples came from the United States, Italy and Spain and covered acute and convalescent phases of COVID-19. The material from the prospective study consisted of cDNA or gDNA derived from T cells, B-cell-depleted T cells, or PBMCs. Deeply sampled blood TCRbeta repertoires from subjects exposed to, actively infected with, or recovered from COVID-19 were included in the dataset. The repertoires were made available in a free public database intended to serve as a resource for research on the immune response to SARS-CoV-2. Samples came from the ongoing ImmuneRACE study (first 160 participants) plus 1,254 subjects from 6 global collaborators. A de-identified subject ID, COVID-19 status, age in years and sex were almost always included in the sample metadata. Where available, HLA class I and class II types were taken from metadata supplied by the sample provider and were not determined by assay-based typing. Points the paper makes about the study in general: The amount of clinical and demographic metadata varied by source and participant and was provided uncurated.

Whole blood was collected in K2EDTA tubes by collaborating institutions according to the institutions' own protocols. For TCRbeta analysis, collaborators shipped samples in one of three forms: frozen whole blood, isolated PBMCs, or DNA extracted from either of those sample types. TCRbeta CDR3 regions were amplified from genomic DNA using the immunoSEQ Assay, a bias-controlled multiplex PCR. The original methods were these. The number of nucleated cells in each sample was estimated from the amplification of reference gene primers within the assay. To quantify the absolute abundance of each unique TCRbeta CDR3 rearrangement, sequence reads were collapsed and filtered. For each sample, productive Simpson clonality was calculated by taking the square root of Simpson's diversity index across productive rearrangements. TCRdb obtained this table from immuneACCESS and retained in-frame rearrangements with V and J assigned. These tables miss some clones; where compared with another copy, unresolved V genes account for less than half of the shortfall, and the remainder is unexplained. That table furnishes V, J and clone size, whereas the DNA furnished D and trimming. A total of about 200,000 clones appear in this sample, 70% to 90% of them only once. 0.75% to 0.95% of the sample belongs to the ten largest clones.

Comments on this clone: The antigen it binds to is not known. The sample holds no much larger clone one base away, and base qualities are not on file.

CDR3 length: 15 amino acids, cysteine to phenylalanine. Only the CDR3 portion is preserved as DNA: 45 bases, with reading frame beginning at the first base. Compared with germline, V lacks 4 bases and J lacks 1 base; bases without a gene match: 4. CDR1 SGHNT and CDR2 YYREEE were looked up in the germline V gene (reference sequence). The chain couples TRBV5-4 to TRBJ2-2; TRBD1 aligns with 7 central bases. The TCR was taken from a woman in her 70s with acute or convalescent COVID-19. Sequenced material: peripheral blood. The CDR3 amino acid sequence is: CASSQGGENTGELFF. In nucleotide form, the sequence is TGTGCCAGCAGCCAAGGGGGCGAGAACACCGGGGAGCTGTTTTTT.